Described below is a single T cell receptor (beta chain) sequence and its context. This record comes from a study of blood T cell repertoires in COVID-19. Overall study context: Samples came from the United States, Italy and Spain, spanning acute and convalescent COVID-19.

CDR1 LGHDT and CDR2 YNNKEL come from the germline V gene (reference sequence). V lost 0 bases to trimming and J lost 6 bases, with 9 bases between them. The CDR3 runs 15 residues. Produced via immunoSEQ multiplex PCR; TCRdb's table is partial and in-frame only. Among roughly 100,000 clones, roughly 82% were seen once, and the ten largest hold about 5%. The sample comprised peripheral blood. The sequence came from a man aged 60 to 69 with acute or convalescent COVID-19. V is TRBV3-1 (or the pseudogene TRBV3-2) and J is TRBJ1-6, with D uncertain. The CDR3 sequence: CASSQEGRFNSPLHF. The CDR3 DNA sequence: TGTGCCAGCAGCCAAGAGGGCAGATTTAATTCACCCCTCCACTTT.